These 14 T cell receptor beta chains originate from one sample sequenced in a study of CD8+CD57+ T cells in acquired aplastic anemia. Researchers used genomic DNA as the template to profile TCR beta VDJ and CDR3. TCRdb re-derived calls from the reads in MiXCR, one entry per CDR3 protein. The table lists about 190,000 distinct CDR3 sequences, roughly 56% of them singletons, with 16% in the top ten. Source material: sorted CD4+, CD8+, or CD8+CD57+ T cells (not recorded which) from PBMCs. These receptors came from a human donor in good health, serving as a control.

V gene TRBV29-1 combines with J gene TRBJ2-7, with 8 positions matching TRBD1. Germline V CDR1 and CDR2: SQVTM, ANQGSEA. The CDR3 extends over 14 amino acids. V gave up 4 bases and J gave up 3 bases; unmatched junction bases: 8. This CDR3 is CSVAGQGVLYEQYF. The CDR3 bases are TGCAGCGTTGCTGGACAGGGCGTACTCTACGAGCAGTACTTC.

The chain combines TRBV19 with TRBJ1-3; 7 bases map to TRBD1. The junction had 11 bases not matched to a gene; V was cut back by 8 bases and J by 7 bases. This CDR3 has 14 residues. Per germline, CDR1 LNHDA and CDR2 SQIVND (reference sequence). As DNA, the CDR3 is TGTGCCAGTCGCAGGGGGGAAGGTGGGAACACCATATATTTT. Translated: CASRRGEGGNTIYF.

This rearrangement joins TRBV2 to TRBJ2-3, with TRBD2 as a possible D gene (6 bases). In germline, CDR1 is SNHLY, CDR2 FYNNEI. The CDR3 consists of 13 residues. V lost 8 bases, J lost 2 bases, and 11 bases lay in between. CDR3: CASSVDYTDTQYF. In nucleotides, the CDR3 is TGTGCCAGCTCGGTGGACTACACAGATACGCAGTATTTT.

There are many counts of this clonotype. V is TRBV25-1 and J is TRBJ1-2; D ambiguous. Germline CDR1 MGHDK, CDR2 SYGVNS. The length of the CDR3 is 12 residues. V lost 3 bases, J lost 5 bases, and 7 bases lay in between. DNA for the CDR3: TGTGCCAGCAGTGATAGTGTGTATGGCTACACCTTC. This encodes CASSDSVYGYTF.

The chain recombines TRBV7-9 with TRBJ1-6, with D perhaps TRBD1 (5 bases). The CDR3 consists of 15 residues. The V and J ends lost 2 bases and 3 bases respectively, with 8 bases between them. CDR1 is SEHNR and CDR2 is FQNEAQ in the germline V gene (reference sequence). The CDR3: CASSLSGGYNSPLHF. CDR3 DNA: TGTGCCAGCAGCTTAAGTGGGGGCTATAATTCACCCCTCCACTTT. Full variable domain (missing parts from reference TRBV7-9 and TRBJ1-6): DTGVSQNPRHKITKRGQNVTFRCDPISEHNRLYWYRQTLGQGPEFLTYFQNEAQLEKSRLLSDRFSAERPKGSFSTLEIQRTEQGDSAMYLCASSLSGGYNSPLHFGNGTRLTVT.

This clonotype was seen at least ten times. The chain combines TRBV9 with TRBJ1-2; D gene unclear. CDR3 size: 12 residues. The ends were cut back, 0 bases at V and 8 bases at J, with 8 bases in the middle. Germline V gives CDR1 SGDLS, CDR2 YYNGEE. In nucleotides, the CDR3 is TGTGCCAGCAGCGTAGCCGGGGAAGGCTACACCTTC. Translating it yields CASSVAGEGYTF.

The V call is TRBV9, the J call TRBJ2-1; unclear D gene. This CDR3 is built from 13 residues. Germline assignment: CDR1 SGDLS and CDR2 YYNGEE. Trimming cost V 4 bases and J 0 bases, with 5 bases left between them. This chain's CDR3 is CASSTSSYNEQFF. CDR3 nucleotides: TGTGCCAGCAGCACCAGCTCCTACAATGAGCAGTTCTTC. Filled out from reference TRBV9 and TRBJ2-1, the complete variable domain reads DSGVTQTPKHLITATGQRVTLRCSPRSGDLSVYWYQQSLDQGLQFLIQYYNGEERAKGNILERFSAQQFPDLHSELNLSSLELGDSALYFCASSTSSYNEQFFGPGTRLTVL.

This clonotype has just a few counts. V is TRBV28 and J is TRBJ1-4; 8 bases map to TRBD1. Trimming took 2 bases from V and 0 from J; bases not matched to a gene: 8. CDR1 and CDR2 (germline): MDHEN, SYDVKM. The CDR3 is made up of 18 amino acids. CDR3 sequence: CASSLIGQGLATNEKLFF. The CDR3 DNA reads TGTGCCAGCAGTTTAATCGGACAGGGCCTTGCAACTAATGAAAAACTGTTTTTT.

As for this clonotype: Just one base apart from a much larger clone, this may be a read error. The chain has TRBV3-1 and TRBJ1-5; TRBD1 agrees at 8 bases. The CDR3 is 14 amino acids. The V gene's germline CDR1 is LGHDT and CDR2 YNNKEL (reference sequence). The CDR3 region has the DNA TGTGCCAGCGGCCAAACAGGGGGTGATCAGCCCCAGCATTTT. Protein sequence: CASGQTGGDQPQHF.

The chain joins TRBV7-2 to TRBJ2-7; TRBD2 matches at 15 bases. Germline V gene data show CDR1 as SGHTA and CDR2 as FQGNSA. CDR3 length: 17 amino acids. Germline trimming cut 5 bases from V and 2 bases from J; bases unmatched to any gene: 7. CDR3 amino acids: CASSRTSGGAWPYEQYF. The CDR3, as DNA: TGTGCCAGCAGCCGGACTAGCGGGGGGGCCTGGCCCTACGAGCAGTACTTC.

This clonotype appeared many times. The CDR3 bases are TGTGCCAGCAGCATGGACAGGGGGTTGAGTTCACCCCTCCACTTT. Its translation is CASSMDRGLSSPLHF. The chain couples TRBV5-8 to TRBJ1-6; TRBD1 aligns across 10 bases. This CDR3 contains 15 residues. V was pared by 4 bases and J by 9 bases, with 7 bases of the junction left unmatched. Germline assignment: CDR1 SGHTS and CDR2 YDEGEE.

This sequence joins TRBV5-5 and TRBJ1-6, with TRBD1 matching 9 bases. This CDR3 is built from 16 residues. After removal of 4 bases from V and 8 bases from J, the junction contained 10 bases not matched to a gene. Germline lookup yields CDR1 SGHKS and CDR2 YYEKEE (reference sequence). CDR3 sequence: CASSRIAGQGHSPLHF. The CDR3 bases are TGTGCCAGCAGCCGAATAGCGGGACAGGGACATTCACCCCTCCACTTT.

This clonotype came up many times. The chain has TRBV4-3 and TRBJ1-2; 12 nucleotides line up with TRBD1. This CDR3 is 15 amino acids long. The germline CDR1 and CDR2 sequences are LGHNA and YSLEER. V dropped 4 bases and J dropped 7; count of bases not matched to a gene: 7. The CDR3 loop is CASSRDRGRVVGYTF. DNA of the CDR3: TGCGCCAGCAGCCGGGACAGGGGGCGCGTCGTTGGCTACACCTTC.

Note on this clonotype: One end of the junction varies from germline; a read error may be responsible. CDR3 DNA sequence: TGTGCCAGCAGTTTAGGCTTCCAGGGCTACACCTTC. Translation gives CASSLGFQGYTF. The gene calls are TRBV7-9 and TRBJ1-2; D call uncertain. CDR1 and CDR2 from the germline V gene are SEHNR and FQNEAQ (reference sequence). This CDR3 spans 12 amino acids.